Listed below are T cell receptor beta chains from one sample, sequenced in a study of control samples from healthy donors and cancer patients. The repertoire was sequenced with immunoSEQ multiplex PCR; TCRdb's copy has only in-frame clones and lacks some. The sample contains 55,000 to 85,000 clones, just under 90% of which appear only once. Sample: PBMCs. All receptors come from a man between 60 and 75 years old with lung cancer. Each CDR3 is given with its conserved first and last residue. A D gene is named only where the DNA matches it firmly. Only some rows state a clone size, as once, few, many or a class for expanded clones.

clone_size | j_call | v_call | d_call | cdr3_aa | cdr3_nt
- | TRBJ2-4 | TRBV7-9 | TRBD2 | CASSFSGRENIQYF | TGTGCCAGCAGCTTTAGCGGGAGAGAAAACATTCAGTACTTC
- | TRBJ2-2 | TRBV9 | TRBD2 | CASSVGGGDTGELFF | TGTGCCAGCAGCGTTGGCGGGGGGGACACCGGGGAGCTGTTTTTT
- | TRBJ2-2 | TRBV9 | - | CASSVLGFGFELFF | TGTGCCAGCAGCGTACTAGGGTTCGGGTTTGAGCTGTTTTTT
- | TRBJ2-3 | TRBV5-1 | - | CASSFNAATDTQYF | TGCGCCAGCAGCTTCAACGCGGCCACAGATACGCAGTATTTT
- | TRBJ1-5 | TRBV6-1 | - | CASTSRGEDQPQHF | TGTGCCAGCACCAGCCGGGGTGAGGATCAGCCCCAGCATTTT
- | TRBJ1-5 | TRBV2 | - | CASSYTGTSEPQHF | TGTGCCAGCAGTTATACCGGGACCTCTGAGCCCCAGCATTTT
- | TRBJ2-2 | TRBV9 | TRBD2 | CASSFSAGGNTGELFF | TGTGCCAGCAGCTTTTCAGCGGGGGGGAACACCGGGGAGCTGTTTTTT
few | TRBJ1-5 | TRBV6-5 | - | CASSRTGFQPQHF | TGTGCCAGCAGCCGTACAGGGTTTCAGCCCCAGCATTTT
- | TRBJ1-4 | TRBV12-5 | TRBD1 | CASGSDRGQREKLFF | TGTGCTAGTGGTTCCGACAGGGGGCAGAGGGAAAAACTGTTTTTT
- | TRBJ2-3 | TRBV11-2 | TRBD2 | CASSLGGTSGGLFLDTQYF | TGTGCCAGCAGCTTAGGCGGGACTAGCGGGGGGCTTTTTCTAGATACGCAGTATTTT
- | TRBJ1-3 | TRBV15 | - | CATSRVKGFGNTIYF | TGTGCCACCAGCAGAGTGAAGGGATTCGGAAACACCATATATTTT
- | TRBJ2-3 | TRBV9 | TRBD2 | CASSGRLAGTDTQYF | TGTGCCAGCAGCGGACGACTAGCGGGGACAGATACGCAGTATTTT
few | TRBJ2-1 | TRBV11-3 | TRBD2 | CASSLGTSGGANEQFF | TGTGCCAGCAGCTTAGGGACTAGCGGGGGGGCCAATGAGCAGTTCTTC